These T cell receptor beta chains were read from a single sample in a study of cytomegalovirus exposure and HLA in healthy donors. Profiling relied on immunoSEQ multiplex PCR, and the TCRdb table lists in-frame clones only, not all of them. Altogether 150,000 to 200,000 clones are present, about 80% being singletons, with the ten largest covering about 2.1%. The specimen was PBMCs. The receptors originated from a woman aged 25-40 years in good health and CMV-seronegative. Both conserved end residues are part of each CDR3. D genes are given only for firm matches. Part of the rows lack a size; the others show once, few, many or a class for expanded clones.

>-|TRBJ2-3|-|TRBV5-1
CASSLNGGRSDTQYF
TGCGCCAGCAGCTTGAACGGGGGGCGCTCAGATACGCAGTATTTT
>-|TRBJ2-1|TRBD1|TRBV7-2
CASSFDRGPYNEQFF
TGTGCCAGCAGCTTCGACAGGGGGCCCTACAATGAGCAGTTCTTC
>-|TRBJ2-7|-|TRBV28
CASQTVPYEQYF
TGTGCCAGCCAGACAGTACCCTACGAGCAGTACTTC
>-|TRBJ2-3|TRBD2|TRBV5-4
CASSTSGGYTDTQYF
TGTGCCAGCAGCACTAGCGGGGGTTACACAGATACGCAGTATTTT
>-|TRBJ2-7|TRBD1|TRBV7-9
CASSLAGIANRGNEQYF
TGTGCCAGCAGCTTGGCCGGGATAGCGAACAGGGGAAACGAGCAGTACTTC
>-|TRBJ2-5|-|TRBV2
CASRAGETQYF
TGTGCCAGCAGAGCAGGAGAGACCCAGTACTTC
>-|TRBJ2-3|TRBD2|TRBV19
CASSTPGTSGNTDTQYF
TGTGCCAGTAGTACTCCCGGGACTAGCGGTAACACAGATACGCAGTATTTT
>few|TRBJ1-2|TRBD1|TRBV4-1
CASSLPGQLLGYTF
TGCGCCAGCAGTCTTCCGGGACAGTTGTTAGGCTACACCTTC
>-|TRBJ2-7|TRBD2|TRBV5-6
CASSWRLAGGNEQYF
TGTGCCAGCAGCTGGAGACTAGCGGGGGGGAACGAGCAGTACTTC
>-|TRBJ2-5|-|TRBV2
CASSVVLVGRGTQYF
TGTGCCAGCAGTGTGGTGTTGGTGGGGCGGGGGACCCAGTACTTC
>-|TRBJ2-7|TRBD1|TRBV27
CASSVLRTGGTYEQYF
TGTGCCAGCAGCGTCCTCCGGACAGGGGGGACCTACGAGCAGTACTTC
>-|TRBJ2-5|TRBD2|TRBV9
CASSSHSGTSSGTQYF
TGTGCCAGCAGCTCCCATAGCGGGACCTCAAGTGGGACCCAGTACTTC
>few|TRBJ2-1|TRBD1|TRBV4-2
CASSRETGGPYNEQFF
TGTGCCAGCAGCCGAGAGACAGGGGGCCCCTACAATGAGCAGTTCTTC
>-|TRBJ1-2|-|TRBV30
CAWSVGAGAFNYGYTF
TGTGCCTGGAGTGTAGGGGCCGGTGCGTTTAACTATGGCTACACCTTC
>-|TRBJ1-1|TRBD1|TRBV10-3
CAISELYRGANTEAFF
TGTGCCATCAGTGAGTTATACAGGGGGGCGAACACTGAAGCTTTCTTT
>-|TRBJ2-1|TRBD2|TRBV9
CASTGTSGSQEQFF
TGTGCCAGCACCGGGACTAGCGGGAGTCAAGAGCAGTTCTTC
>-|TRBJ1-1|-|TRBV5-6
CASSPRNGLMNTEAFF
TGTGCCAGCAGCCCGCGGAACGGCCTCATGAACACTGAAGCTTTCTTT
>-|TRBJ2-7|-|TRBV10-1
CASSESGGEQYF
TGCGCCAGCAGTGAGTCAGGGGGCGAGCAGTACTTC
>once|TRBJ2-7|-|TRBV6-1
CASSEGHTYEQYF
TGTGCCAGCAGTGAAGGACACACCTACGAGCAGTACTTC
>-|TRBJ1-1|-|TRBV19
CASSLLGGTEAFF
TGTGCCAGTAGTCTTCTCGGGGGGACTGAAGCTTTCTTT
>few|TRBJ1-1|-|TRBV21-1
CASSKTPLTEAFF
TGTGCCAGCAGCAAAACTCCTTTGACTGAAGCTTTCTTT
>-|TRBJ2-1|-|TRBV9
CASTRLEANNEQFF
TGTGCCAGCACCAGACTAGAGGCCAACAATGAGCAGTTCTTC
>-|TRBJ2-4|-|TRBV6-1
CASSEARGNTAGRLIQYF
TGTGCCAGCAGTGAAGCGAGGGGGAATACTGCGGGTCGTCTCATTCAGTACTTC
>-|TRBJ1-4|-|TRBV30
CAWLERLGANEKLFF
TGTGCCTGGCTAGAACGCCTAGGAGCTAATGAAAAACTGTTTTTT
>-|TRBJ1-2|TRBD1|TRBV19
CASSPDRGNYGYTF
TGTGCCAGTAGTCCTGACAGGGGGAACTATGGCTACACCTTC
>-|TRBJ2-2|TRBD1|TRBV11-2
CASSLSAGGTGELFF
TGTGCCAGCAGCTTATCGGCAGGGGGCACCGGGGAGCTGTTTTTT
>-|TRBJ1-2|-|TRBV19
CASSWGGVTVTPNYGYTF
TGTGCCAGTTCGTGGGGAGGTGTAACAGTAACGCCTAACTATGGCTACACCTTC